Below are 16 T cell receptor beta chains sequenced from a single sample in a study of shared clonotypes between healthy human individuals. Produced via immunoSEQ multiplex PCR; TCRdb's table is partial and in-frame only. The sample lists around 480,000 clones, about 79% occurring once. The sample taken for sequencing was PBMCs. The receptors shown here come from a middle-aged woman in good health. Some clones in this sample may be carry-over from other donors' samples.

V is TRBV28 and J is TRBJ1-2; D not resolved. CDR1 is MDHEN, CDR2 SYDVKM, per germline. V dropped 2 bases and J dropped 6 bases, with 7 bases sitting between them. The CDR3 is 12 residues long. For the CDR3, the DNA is TGTGCCAGCAGTTTAGTTGGGGATGGCTACACCTTC. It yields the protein CASSLVGDGYTF.

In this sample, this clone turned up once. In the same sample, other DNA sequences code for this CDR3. CDR3 in amino acids: CASSPGSYGYTF. CDR3 bases: TGTGCCAGTAGTCCAGGCAGCTATGGCTACACCTTC. The gene calls are TRBV19 and TRBJ1-2; no firm D call. The CDR3 runs 12 residues. V gave up 5 bases and J gave up 4 bases, with 8 bases separating them. CDR1 LNHDA and CDR2 SQIVND come from the germline V gene (reference sequence).

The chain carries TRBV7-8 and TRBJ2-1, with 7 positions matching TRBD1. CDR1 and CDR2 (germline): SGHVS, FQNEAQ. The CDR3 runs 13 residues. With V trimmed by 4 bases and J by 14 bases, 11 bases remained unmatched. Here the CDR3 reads CASSSQTGISEFF. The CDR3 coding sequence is TGTGCCAGCAGCTCCCAGACAGGGATCTCGGAGTTCTTC.

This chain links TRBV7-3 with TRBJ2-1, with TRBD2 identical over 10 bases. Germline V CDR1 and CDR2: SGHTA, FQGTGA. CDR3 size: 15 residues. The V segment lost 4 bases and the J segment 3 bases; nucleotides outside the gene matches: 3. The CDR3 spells CASSSQRGGYNEQFF. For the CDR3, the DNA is TGTGCCAGCAGCTCCCAGCGGGGGGGCTACAATGAGCAGTTCTTC.

CDR3 loop: CASRRPGLGGGFF. The DNA of the CDR3 is TGTGCCAGCAGACGCCCGGGACTAGGGGGGGGGTTCTTC. The gene calls are TRBV6-6 and TRBJ2-1; 8 bases agree with TRBD2. This CDR3 contains 13 residues. Germline V gene data show CDR1 as MNHNY and CDR2 as SVGAGI (reference sequence). V shed 6 bases and J 15 bases; nucleotides not matched to a gene: 13.

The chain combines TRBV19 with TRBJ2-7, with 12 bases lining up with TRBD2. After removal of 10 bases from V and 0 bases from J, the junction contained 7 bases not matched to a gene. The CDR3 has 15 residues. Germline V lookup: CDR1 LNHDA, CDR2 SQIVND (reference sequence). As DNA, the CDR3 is TGTGCCAAATGCTCGACTAGCGGGAGCTCCTACGAGCAGTACTTC. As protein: CAKCSTSGSSYEQYF.

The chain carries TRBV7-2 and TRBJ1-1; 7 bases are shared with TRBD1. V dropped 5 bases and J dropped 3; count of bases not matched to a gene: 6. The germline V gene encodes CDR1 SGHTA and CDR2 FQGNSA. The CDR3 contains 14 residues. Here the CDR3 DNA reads TGTGCCAGCAGCATTCAGGGGGGGGACACTGAAGCTTTCTTT. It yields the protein CASSIQGGDTEAFF.

DNA for the CDR3: TGTGCCAGCAGTTTCCCGGGTGGCTACACCTTC. Translating it yields CASSFPGGYTF. The chain combines TRBV28 with TRBJ1-2; D is uncertain. The V and J ends lost 3 bases and 7 bases respectively, with 6 bases between them. The length of the CDR3 is 11 residues. Germline CDR1 MDHEN, CDR2 SYDVKM.

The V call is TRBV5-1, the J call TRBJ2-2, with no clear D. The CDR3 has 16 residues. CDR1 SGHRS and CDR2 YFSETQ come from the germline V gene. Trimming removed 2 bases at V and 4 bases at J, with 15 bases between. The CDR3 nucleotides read TGCGCCAGCAGCTTAGACGGTTCCTGGGTCACCGGGGAGCTGTTTTTT. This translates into CASSLDGSWVTGELFF.

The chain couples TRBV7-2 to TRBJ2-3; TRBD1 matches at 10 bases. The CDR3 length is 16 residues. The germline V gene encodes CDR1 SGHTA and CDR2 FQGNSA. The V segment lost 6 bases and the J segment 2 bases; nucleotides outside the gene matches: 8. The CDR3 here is CASRQPGQGPTDTQYF. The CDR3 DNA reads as TGTGCCAGCAGACAGCCGGGACAGGGGCCCACAGATACGCAGTATTTT. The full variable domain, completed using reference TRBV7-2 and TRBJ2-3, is GAGVSQSPSNKVTEKGKDVELRCDPISGHTALYWYRQSLGQGLEFLIYFQGNSAPDKSGLPSDRFSAERTGGSVSTLTIQRTQQEDSAVYLCASRQPGQGPTDTQYFGPGTRLTVL.

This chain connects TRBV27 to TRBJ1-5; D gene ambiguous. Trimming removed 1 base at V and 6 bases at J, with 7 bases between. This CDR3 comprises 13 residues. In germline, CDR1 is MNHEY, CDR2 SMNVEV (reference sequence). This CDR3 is CASSLLPLQPQHF. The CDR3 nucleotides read TGTGCCAGCAGTTTATTGCCCCTTCAGCCCCAGCATTTT.

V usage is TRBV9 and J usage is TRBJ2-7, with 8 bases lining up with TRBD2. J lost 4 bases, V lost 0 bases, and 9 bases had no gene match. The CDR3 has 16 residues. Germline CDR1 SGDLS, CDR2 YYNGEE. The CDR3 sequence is CASSVGSGTVKYEQYF. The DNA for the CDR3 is TGTGCCAGCAGCGTAGGTAGCGGGACGGTTAAGTACGAGCAGTACTTC.

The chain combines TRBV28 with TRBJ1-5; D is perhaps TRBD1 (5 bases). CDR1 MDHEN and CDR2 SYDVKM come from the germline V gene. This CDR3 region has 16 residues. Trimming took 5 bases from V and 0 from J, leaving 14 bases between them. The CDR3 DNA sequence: TGTGCCAGCAGTCCATACAAGACAGTTAGCAATCAGCCCCAGCATTTT. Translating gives CASSPYKTVSNQPQHF.

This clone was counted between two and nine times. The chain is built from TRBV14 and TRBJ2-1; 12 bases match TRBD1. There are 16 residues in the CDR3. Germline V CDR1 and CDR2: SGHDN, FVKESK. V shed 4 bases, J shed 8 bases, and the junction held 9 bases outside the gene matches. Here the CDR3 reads CASSRTKGTGGDEQFF. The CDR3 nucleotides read TGTGCCAGCAGCCGGACGAAGGGGACAGGGGGCGATGAGCAGTTCTTC.

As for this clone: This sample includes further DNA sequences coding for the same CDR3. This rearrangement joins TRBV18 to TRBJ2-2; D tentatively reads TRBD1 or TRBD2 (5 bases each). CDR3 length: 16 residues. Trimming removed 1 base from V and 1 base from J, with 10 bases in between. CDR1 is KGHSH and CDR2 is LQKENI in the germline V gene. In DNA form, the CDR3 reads TGTGCCAGCTCACCACAGGGGAGAGGGAACACCGGGGAGCTGTTTTTT. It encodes CASSPQGRGNTGELFF.

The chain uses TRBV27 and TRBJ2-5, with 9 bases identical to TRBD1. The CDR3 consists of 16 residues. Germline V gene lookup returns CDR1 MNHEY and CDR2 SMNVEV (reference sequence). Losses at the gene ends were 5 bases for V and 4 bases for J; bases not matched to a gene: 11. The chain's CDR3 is CASSPIPRQGGETQYF. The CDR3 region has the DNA TGTGCCAGCAGTCCTATCCCCCGACAGGGGGGAGAGACCCAGTACTTC.